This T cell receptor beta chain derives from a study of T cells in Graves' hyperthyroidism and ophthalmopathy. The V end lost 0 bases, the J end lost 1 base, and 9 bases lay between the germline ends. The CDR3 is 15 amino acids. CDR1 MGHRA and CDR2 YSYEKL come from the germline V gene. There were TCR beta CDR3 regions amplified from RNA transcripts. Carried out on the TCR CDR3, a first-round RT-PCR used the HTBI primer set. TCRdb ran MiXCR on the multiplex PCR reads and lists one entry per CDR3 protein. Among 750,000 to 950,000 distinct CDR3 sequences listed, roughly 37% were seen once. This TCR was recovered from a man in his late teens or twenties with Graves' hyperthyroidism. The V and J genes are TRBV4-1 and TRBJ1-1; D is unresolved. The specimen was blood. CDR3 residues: CASSQEWTENTEAFF. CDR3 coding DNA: TGCGCCAGCAGCCAAGAGTGGACCGAGAACACTGAAGCTTTCTTT.